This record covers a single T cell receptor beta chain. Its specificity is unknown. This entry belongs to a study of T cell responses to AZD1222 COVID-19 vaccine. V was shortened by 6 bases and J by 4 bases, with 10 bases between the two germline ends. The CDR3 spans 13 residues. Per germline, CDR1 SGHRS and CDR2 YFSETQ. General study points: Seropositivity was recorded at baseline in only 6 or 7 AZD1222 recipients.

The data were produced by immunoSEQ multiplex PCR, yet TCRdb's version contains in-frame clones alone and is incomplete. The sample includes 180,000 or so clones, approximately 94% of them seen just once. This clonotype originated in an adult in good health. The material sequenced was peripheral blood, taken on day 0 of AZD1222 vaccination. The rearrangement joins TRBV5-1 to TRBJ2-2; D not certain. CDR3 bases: TGCGCCAGCACGCAGTTCACCACCGGGGAGCTGTTTTTT. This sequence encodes CASTQFTTGELFF. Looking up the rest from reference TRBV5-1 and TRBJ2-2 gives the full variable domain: KAGVTQTPRYLIKTRGQQVTLSCSPISGHRSVSWYQQTPGQGLQFLFEYFSETQRNKGNFPGRFSGRQFSNSRSEMNVSTLELGDSALYLCASTQFTTGELFFGEGSRLTVL.